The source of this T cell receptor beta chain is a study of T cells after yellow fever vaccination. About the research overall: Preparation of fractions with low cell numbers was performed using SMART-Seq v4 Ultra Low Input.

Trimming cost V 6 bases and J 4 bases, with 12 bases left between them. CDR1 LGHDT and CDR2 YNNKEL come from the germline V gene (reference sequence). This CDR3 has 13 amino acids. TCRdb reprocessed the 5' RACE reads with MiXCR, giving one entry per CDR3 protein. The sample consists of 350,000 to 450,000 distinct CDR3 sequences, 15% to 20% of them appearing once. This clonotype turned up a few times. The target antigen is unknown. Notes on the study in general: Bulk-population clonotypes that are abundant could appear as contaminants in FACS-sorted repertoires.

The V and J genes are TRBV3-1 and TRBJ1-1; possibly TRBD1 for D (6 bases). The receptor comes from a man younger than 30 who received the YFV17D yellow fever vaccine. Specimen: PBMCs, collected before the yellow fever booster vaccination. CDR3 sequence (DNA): TGTGCCAGCAGTTCTGGGGGGGCCACTGAAGCTTTCTTT. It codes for CASSSGGATEAFF.